These 21 T cell receptor beta chains came from one sample sequenced in a study of T cells in localized non-small cell lung cancer. The method was immunoSEQ multiplex PCR; TCRdb's version includes in-frame clones alone and lacks a portion of them. The sample has roughly 66,000 clones; roughly 90% are singletons. The sample was peripheral blood, taken before any cancer treatment. The receptors shown here come from a woman aged 40-69 years with stage I lung adenocarcinoma.

The chain joins TRBV11-3 to TRBJ2-1; TRBD1 matches at 8 bases. The CDR3 sequence is 18 residues long. The V gene end was trimmed by 5 bases and the J gene end by 5 bases; junction bases not matched to a gene: 17. Germline CDR1 is SGHNT and CDR2 is YENEEA. The CDR3 sequence: CASSTADRGTDLNNEQFF. CDR3 sequence (DNA): TGTGCCAGCAGCACAGCAGACAGGGGTACGGACCTGAACAATGAGCAGTTCTTC.

This chain links TRBV5-4 with TRBJ2-1, with 9 nucleotides matching TRBD2. The V gene end was trimmed by 2 bases and the J gene end by 6 bases; junction bases not matched to a gene: 6. The CDR3 totals 15 residues. CDR1 is SGHNT and CDR2 is YYREEE in the germline V gene (reference sequence). DNA for the CDR3: TGTGCCAGCAGCTTATTAGCGGGGGAGGTCAATGAGCAGTTCTTC. Translated, it gives CASSLLAGEVNEQFF.

This sequence joins TRBV5-5 and TRBJ1-1; D unresolved. Germline V CDR1 and CDR2: SGHKS, YYEKEE (reference sequence). This CDR3 is built from 14 residues. Deletions cut 8 bases from V and 4 bases from J, with 18 bases between. In DNA form, the CDR3 reads TGTGCCAGTACGGTAGAGGGTTTCGTCACTGAAGCTTTCTTT. It encodes CASTVEGFVTEAFF.

CDR3 nucleotide sequence: TGTGCCAGCAGCCTCGGGACACCGAACACCGGGGAGCTGTTTTTT. This sequence encodes CASSLGTPNTGELFF. The chain combines TRBV7-9 with TRBJ2-2; TRBD1 might be the D (6 bases). Per germline, CDR1 SEHNR and CDR2 FQNEAQ (reference sequence). V lost 5 bases and J 0 bases, leaving 10 bases between the germline ends. The length of the CDR3 is 15 residues.

Written as DNA, the CDR3 is TGTGCCAGCACCCGCGGCGGTACGGACACCGGGGAGCTGTTTTTT. As protein: CASTRGGTDTGELFF. The gene calls are TRBV28 and TRBJ2-2; no reliable D call. Germline V lookup: CDR1 MDHEN, CDR2 SYDVKM. V lost 7 bases and J 3 bases, leaving 15 bases between the germline ends. The CDR3 is 15 amino acids.

The chain carries TRBV15 and TRBJ2-7; 7 nucleotides align to TRBD2. Germline values: CDR1 LNHNV, CDR2 YYDKDF (reference sequence). V was clipped by 3 bases and J by 6 bases; unmatched bases: 14. The CDR3 covers 16 residues. The CDR3 region is CATSSLGTIGFFEQYF. The CDR3 bases are TGTGCCACCAGCAGCCTCGGGACTATTGGCTTCTTCGAGCAGTACTTC.

The CDR3, as DNA: TGTGCCAGCAGCCTTCGGACTAGCGGATCCTACAATGAGCAGTTCTTC. Protein sequence: CASSLRTSGSYNEQFF. The chain carries TRBV7-3 and TRBJ2-1; the match to TRBD2 covers 10 bases. Per the germline V gene, CDR1 is SGHTA and CDR2 is FQGTGA. J was trimmed by 1 base and V by 5 bases; bases with no gene match: 5. There are 16 residues in the CDR3.

The gene calls are TRBV5-8 and TRBJ1-2; 9 bases match TRBD1. The CDR3 length is 16 residues. Germline V gives CDR1 SGHTS, CDR2 YDEGEE. The junction had 15 bases not matched to a gene; V was cut back by 4 bases and J by 8 bases. This CDR3 reads CASSIRPGQGKGGYTF. DNA of the CDR3: TGTGCCAGCAGCATACGGCCGGGACAGGGAAAAGGAGGCTACACCTTC.

The chain uses TRBV6-1 and TRBJ2-1; no clear D. The CDR3 has 18 residues. V was clipped by 0 bases and J by 4 bases, with 19 bases between them. Germline CDR1 and CDR2: MNHNS and SASEGT. CDR3 region: CASSEAGLLVSFYNEQFF. CDR3 DNA: TGTGCCAGCAGTGAAGCTGGTCTCCTAGTGAGTTTTTACAATGAGCAGTTCTTC.

The chain's CDR3 is CASSLTPGELSEAFF. In DNA, the CDR3 is TGTGCCAGCAGCTTAACTCCGGGGGAACTTTCTGAAGCTTTCTTT. V is TRBV7-3 and J is TRBJ1-1, with TRBD1 as a possible D gene (5 bases). CDR1 and CDR2 (germline): SGHTA, FQGTGA. Trimming took 0 bases from V and 6 from J, leaving 14 bases between them. This CDR3 region has 15 residues.

The CDR3 DNA sequence: TGTGCCAGCAGTGAACAGGGGCGAGGCTACACCTTC. This codes for CASSEQGRGYTF. This chain connects TRBV27 to TRBJ1-2; 7 nucleotides align to TRBD1. The trim removed 5 bases at V and 8 bases at J, leaving 5 bases unmatched. Germline CDR1 MNHEY, CDR2 SMNVEV (reference sequence). This CDR3 is 12 amino acids long.

V and J are TRBV15 and TRBJ2-5; maybe TRBD2 (6 bases). Germline CDR1 LNHNV, CDR2 YYDKDF (reference sequence). The V gene lost 0 bases and the J gene lost 5 bases, with 16 bases spanning the gap. The CDR3 has 16 residues. The CDR3 DNA reads TGTGCCACCAGCAGAGATGGAGGGGCTAACGGGGAGACCCAGTACTTC. As protein: CATSRDGGANGETQYF. Full variable domain (rest looked up from reference TRBV15 and TRBJ2-5): DAMVIQNPRYQVTQFGKPVTLSCSQTLNHNVMYWYQQKSSQAPKLLFHYYDKDFNNEADTPDNFQSRRPNTSFCFLDIRSPGLGDTAMYLCATSRDGGANGETQYFGPGTRLLVL.

The rearrangement joins TRBV9 to TRBJ2-2, with TRBD1 identical over 8 bases. J lost 2 bases, V lost 2 bases, and 5 bases had no gene match. This CDR3 is 16 amino acids long. Germline assignment: CDR1 SGDLS and CDR2 YYNGEE. The CDR3 region has the DNA TGTGCCAGCAGCGTCCAGGGGGCTCAAAACACCGGGGAGCTGTTTTTT. It encodes CASSVQGAQNTGELFF.

The chain is built from TRBV7-8 and TRBJ2-7; D possibly corresponds to TRBD2 (7 bases). This CDR3 has 16 residues. V gave up 5 bases and J gave up 1 base, with 18 bases separating them. CDR1 is SGHVS and CDR2 is FQNEAQ in the germline V gene. The CDR3 sequence: CASSINAGARSYEQYF. The CDR3 DNA reads as TGTGCCAGCAGCATAAACGCGGGGGCTCGGTCCTACGAGCAGTACTTC.

This rearrangement joins TRBV6-5 to TRBJ1-1, with 7 positions matching TRBD1. Per the germline V gene, CDR1 is MNHEY and CDR2 is SVGAGI. The CDR3 has 15 residues. Germline trimming cut 4 bases from V and 0 bases from J; bases unmatched to any gene: 5. The chain's CDR3 is CASSSRQGLNTEAFF. In DNA, the CDR3 is TGTGCCAGCAGTTCTAGACAGGGCTTGAACACTGAAGCTTTCTTT.

V and J are TRBV11-2 and TRBJ1-1; possible D gene TRBD1, 5 bases. There are 16 residues in the CDR3. Deletions cut 4 bases from V and 0 bases from J, with 15 bases between. Per germline, CDR1 SGHAT and CDR2 FQNNGV. The CDR3 here is CASSYRGGGLNTEAFF. The CDR3 region has the DNA TGTGCCAGCAGCTACCGGGGGGGAGGGTTGAACACTGAAGCTTTCTTT.

The rearrangement joins TRBV5-1 to TRBJ1-6; no firm D call. Trimming pared 4 bases from V and 0 bases from J, leaving 11 bases between. CDR3 length: 16 amino acids. Germline values: CDR1 SGHRS, CDR2 YFSETQ. This chain's CDR3 is CASSLDTASYNSPLHF. Here the CDR3 DNA reads TGCGCCAGCAGCCTCGACACCGCCTCCTATAATTCACCCCTCCACTTT. Supplemented by reference TRBV5-1 and TRBJ1-6, the full variable domain reads KAGVTQTPRYLIKTRGQQVTLSCSPISGHRSVSWYQQTPGQGLQFLFEYFSETQRNKGNFPGRFSGRQFSNSRSEMNVSTLELGDSALYLCASSLDTASYNSPLHFGNGTRLTVT.

This clone was detected only once. The chain has TRBV6-5 and TRBJ2-1; 8 bases are a match to TRBD2. V shed 6 bases, J shed 4 bases, and the junction held 2 bases outside the gene matches. This CDR3 has 13 residues. Germline CDR1 is MNHEY and CDR2 is SVGAGI. The CDR3 sequence: CASRREGYNEQFF. The CDR3 DNA reads as TGTGCCAGCAGACGGGAGGGATACAATGAGCAGTTCTTC.

The chain carries TRBV6-1 and TRBJ1-4; 7 bases align to TRBD1. V lost 7 bases and J lost 13; bases outside the gene matches: 6. This CDR3 is 11 amino acids long. The germline V gene has CDR1 MNHNS and CDR2 SASEGT. The CDR3 spells CASTLRDRLFF. CDR3 in DNA: TGTGCCAGCACCCTCAGGGACAGACTGTTTTTT.

This clone has a handful of counts. The chain uses TRBV5-1 and TRBJ1-1, with 9 bases that match TRBD1. Per the germline V gene, CDR1 is SGHRS and CDR2 is YFSETQ. V was clipped by 4 bases and J by 8 bases; unmatched bases: 9. The CDR3 spans 14 residues. The CDR3: CASSLLPGQGEAFF. CDR3 bases: TGCGCCAGCAGCCTACTGCCGGGACAGGGAGAAGCTTTCTTT.

The V gene is TRBV6-4, the J gene TRBJ2-1; D gene ambiguous. The ends were cut back, 5 bases at V and 0 bases at J, with 11 bases in the middle. The CDR3 loop spans 15 amino acids. Germline V gene data show CDR1 as MRHNA and CDR2 as SNTAGT. The CDR3 is CASSLDESSYNEQFF. In DNA, the CDR3 is TGTGCCAGCAGTCTGGACGAGAGCTCCTACAATGAGCAGTTCTTC.